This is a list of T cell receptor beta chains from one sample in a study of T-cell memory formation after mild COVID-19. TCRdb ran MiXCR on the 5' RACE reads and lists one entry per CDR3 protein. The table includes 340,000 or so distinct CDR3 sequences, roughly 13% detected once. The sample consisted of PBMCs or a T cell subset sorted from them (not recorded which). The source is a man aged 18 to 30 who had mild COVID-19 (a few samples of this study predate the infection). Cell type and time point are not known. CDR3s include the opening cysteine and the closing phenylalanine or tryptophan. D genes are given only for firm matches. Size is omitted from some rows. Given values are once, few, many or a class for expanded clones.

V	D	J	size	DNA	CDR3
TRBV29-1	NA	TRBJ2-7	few	TGCAGCGTTGAGGACGGTTCCTACGAGCAGTACTTC	CSVEDGSYEQYF
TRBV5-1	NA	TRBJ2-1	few	TGCGCCAGCAAAGGAGAAAATTACAATGAGCAGTTCTTC	CASKGENYNEQFF
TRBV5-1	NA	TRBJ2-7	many	TGCGCCAGCAGAGGGGACGGGCTCTCCTACGAGCAGTACTTC	CASRGDGLSYEQYF
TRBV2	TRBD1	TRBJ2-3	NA	TGTGCCAGCATTTCTGGAGGGACAGGTCTAACAGATACGCAGTATTTT	CASISGGTGLTDTQYF
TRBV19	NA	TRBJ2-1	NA	TGTGCCAGTAGTATGGCTCGAAGCTCCTACAATGAGCAGTTCTTC	CASSMARSSYNEQFF
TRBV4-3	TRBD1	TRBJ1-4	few	TGCGCCAGCAGCCAAGAGGGGACAGGGTATTCGAATGAAAAACTGTTTTTT	CASSQEGTGYSNEKLFF
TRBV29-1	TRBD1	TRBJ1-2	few	TGCAGCGTTTCCGGGACAGGGGTCTATGGCTACACCTTC	CSVSGTGVYGYTF
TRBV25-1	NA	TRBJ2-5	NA	TGTGCCAGCAGTGAATGGAGGGAATCGGAGACCCAGTACTTC	CASSEWRESETQYF
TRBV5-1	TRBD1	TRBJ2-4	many	TGCGCCAGCAGCTTGGAGGGACAGGGTAACATTCAGTACTTC	CASSLEGQGNIQYF
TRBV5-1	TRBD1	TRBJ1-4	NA	TGCGCCAGCAGCTCGGACAGGGGTGGTGGTGAAAAACTGTTTTTT	CASSSDRGGGEKLFF
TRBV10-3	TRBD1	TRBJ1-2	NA	TGTGCCATCAGTGAGTCGGTAGGGGACAGGGTAAACTATGGCTACACCTTC	CAISESVGDRVNYGYTF
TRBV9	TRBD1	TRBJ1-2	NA	TGTGCCAGCAGCGCAGGGACAGACTTTTTCTATGGCTACACCTTC	CASSAGTDFFYGYTF
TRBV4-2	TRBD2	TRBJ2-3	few	TGTGCCAGCAGCCAAGACCCCGGGACTAGCGGATTCACAGATACGCAGTATTTT	CASSQDPGTSGFTDTQYF
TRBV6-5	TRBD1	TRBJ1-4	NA	TGTGCCAGCAGTTACTTGGGAGGGGGCGGTGAAAAACTGTTTTTT	CASSYLGGGGEKLFF
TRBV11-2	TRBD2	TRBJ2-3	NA	TGTGCCAGCAGCTTAGAGCGGGGGGGCCTAGATACGCAGTATTTT	CASSLERGGLDTQYF
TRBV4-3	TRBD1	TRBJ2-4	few	TGCGCCAGCAGCCCTACGGACAGGGAGGCCAAAAACATTCAGTACTTC	CASSPTDREAKNIQYF
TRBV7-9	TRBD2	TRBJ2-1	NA	TGTGCCAGCAGCTTAGCCGGGGGGTATGAGCAGTTCTTC	CASSLAGGYEQFF
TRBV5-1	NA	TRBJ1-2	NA	TGCGCCAGCAGCTTTGGGAGCCGGGTTGGCGGCTACACCTTC	CASSFGSRVGGYTF
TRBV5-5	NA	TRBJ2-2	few	TGTGCCAGCACACAGGGTTCCAACACCGGGGAGCTGTTTTTT	CASTQGSNTGELFF
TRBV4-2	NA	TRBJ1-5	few	TGTGCCAGCAGCCAAGAATGGGGGGCATATCAGCCCCAGCATTTT	CASSQEWGAYQPQHF
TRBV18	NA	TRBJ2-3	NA	TGTGCCAGCTCACCAGTCGGTGGTAGGGCAGATACGCAGTATTTT	CASSPVGGRADTQYF
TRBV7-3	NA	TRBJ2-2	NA	TGTGCCAGCAGCCGGGGCGGGGAGTCGACCACCGGGGAGCTGTTTTTT	CASSRGGESTTGELFF
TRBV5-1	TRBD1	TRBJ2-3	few	TGCGCCAGCAGCGCACTTCCCCGGGACAGGGGTCCAGATACGCAGTATTTT	CASSALPRDRGPDTQYF
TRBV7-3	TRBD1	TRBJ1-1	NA	TGTGCCAGCAGCTGGGACAGGGCTACCACTGAAGCTTTCTTT	CASSWDRATTEAFF
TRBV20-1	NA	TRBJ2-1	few	TGCAGTGCTATGACAGTGGACTACAATGAGCAGTTCTTC	CSAMTVDYNEQFF
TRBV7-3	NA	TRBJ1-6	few	TGTGCCAGCAGCGATCACGGGGGCGCATCACCCCTCCACTTT	CASSDHGGASPLHF
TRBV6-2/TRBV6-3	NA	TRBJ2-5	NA	TGTGCCAGCAGCCCCGACGGGAAAGAGACCCAGTACTTC	CASSPDGKETQYF